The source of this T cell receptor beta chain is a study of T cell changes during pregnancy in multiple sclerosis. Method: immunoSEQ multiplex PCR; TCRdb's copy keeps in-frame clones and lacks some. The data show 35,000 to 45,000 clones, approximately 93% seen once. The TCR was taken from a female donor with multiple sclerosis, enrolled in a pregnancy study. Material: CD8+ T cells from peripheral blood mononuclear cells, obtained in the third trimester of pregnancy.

CDR3 sequence reads: CASSLWTESYEQYF. The CDR3 nucleotides are TGCGCCAGCAGCTTATGGACAGAATCCTACGAGCAGTACTTC. The V call is TRBV5-1, the J call TRBJ2-7; tentatively, D is TRBD1 (6 bases). The V gene's germline CDR1 is SGHRS and CDR2 YFSETQ. Trimming pared 2 bases from V and 1 base from J, leaving 10 bases between. The CDR3 spans 14 residues. The full variable domain, in which reference TRBV5-1 and TRBJ2-7 provide the parts outside the CDR3, is KAGVTQTPRYLIKTRGQQVTLSCSPISGHRSVSWYQQTPGQGLQFLFEYFSETQRNKGNFPGRFSGRQFSNSRSEMNVSTLELGDSALYLCASSLWTESYEQYFGPGTRLTVT.